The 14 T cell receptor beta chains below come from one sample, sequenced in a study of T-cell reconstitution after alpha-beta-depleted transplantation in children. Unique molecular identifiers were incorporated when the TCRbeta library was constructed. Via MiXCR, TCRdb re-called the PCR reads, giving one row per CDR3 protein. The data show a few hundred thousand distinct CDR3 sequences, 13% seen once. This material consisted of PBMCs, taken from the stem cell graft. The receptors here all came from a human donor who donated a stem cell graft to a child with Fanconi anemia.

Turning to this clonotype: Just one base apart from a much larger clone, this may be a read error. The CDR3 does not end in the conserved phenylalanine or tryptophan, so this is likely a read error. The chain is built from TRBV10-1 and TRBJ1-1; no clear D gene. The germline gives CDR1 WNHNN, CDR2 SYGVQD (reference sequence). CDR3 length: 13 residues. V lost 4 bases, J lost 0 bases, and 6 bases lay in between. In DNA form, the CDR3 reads TGCGCCAGCAGTGGACACCTGAACACTGAAGCTTTCTAT. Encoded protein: CASSGHLNTEAFY.

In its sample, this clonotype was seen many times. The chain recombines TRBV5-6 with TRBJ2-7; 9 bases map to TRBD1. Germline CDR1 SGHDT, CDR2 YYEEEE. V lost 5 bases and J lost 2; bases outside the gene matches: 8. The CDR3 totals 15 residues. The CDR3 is CASRGGQGKPYEQYF. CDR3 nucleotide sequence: TGTGCCAGCAGGGGCGGACAGGGGAAACCCTACGAGCAGTACTTC.

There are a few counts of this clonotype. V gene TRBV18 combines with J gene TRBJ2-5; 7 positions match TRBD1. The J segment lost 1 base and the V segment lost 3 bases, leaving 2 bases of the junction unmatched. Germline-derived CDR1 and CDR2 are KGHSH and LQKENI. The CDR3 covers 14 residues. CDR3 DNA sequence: TGTGCCAGCTCACCGACAGGGAGCCAAGAGACCCAGTACTTC. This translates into CASSPTGSQETQYF. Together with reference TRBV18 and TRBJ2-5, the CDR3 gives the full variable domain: NAGVMQNPRHLVRRRGQEARLRCSPMKGHSHVYWYRQLPEEGLKFMVYLQKENIIDESGMPKERFSAEFPKEGPSILRIQQVVRGDSAAYFCASSPTGSQETQYFGPGTRLLVL.

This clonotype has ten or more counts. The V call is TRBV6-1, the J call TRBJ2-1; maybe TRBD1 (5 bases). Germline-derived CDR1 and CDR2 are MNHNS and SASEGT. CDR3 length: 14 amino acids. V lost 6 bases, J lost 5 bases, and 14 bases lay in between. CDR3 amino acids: CASRTPGRDNEQFF. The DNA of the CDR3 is TGTGCCAGCAGGACCCCGGGCAGGGACAATGAGCAGTTCTTC.

This chain's CDR3 is CASSQNRASSYEQYF. CDR3 bases: TGTGCCAGCAGCCAGAACAGGGCCAGCTCCTACGAGCAGTACTTC. The chain links TRBV3-1 to TRBJ2-7, with D perhaps TRBD1 (6 bases). There are 15 residues in the CDR3. Germline CDR1 and CDR2: LGHDT and YNNKEL (reference sequence). Trimming pared 3 bases from V and 0 bases from J, leaving 12 bases between.

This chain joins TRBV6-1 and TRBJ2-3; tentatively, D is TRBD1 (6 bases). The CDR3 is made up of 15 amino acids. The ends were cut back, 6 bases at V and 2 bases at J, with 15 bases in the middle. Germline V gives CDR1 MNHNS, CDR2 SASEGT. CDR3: CASRNQGQFTDTQYF. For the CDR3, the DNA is TGTGCCAGCAGGAATCAGGGGCAGTTCACAGATACGCAGTATTTT.

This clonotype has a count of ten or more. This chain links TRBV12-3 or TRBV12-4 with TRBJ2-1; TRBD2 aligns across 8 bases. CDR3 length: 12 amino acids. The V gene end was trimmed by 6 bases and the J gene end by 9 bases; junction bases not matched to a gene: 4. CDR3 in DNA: TGTGCCAGCAGCCGACTAGCGCTTGAGCAGTTCTTC. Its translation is CASSRLALEQFF.

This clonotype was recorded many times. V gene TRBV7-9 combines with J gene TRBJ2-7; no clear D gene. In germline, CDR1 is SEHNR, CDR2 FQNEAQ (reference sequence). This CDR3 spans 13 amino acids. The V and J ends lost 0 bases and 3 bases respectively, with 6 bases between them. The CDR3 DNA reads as TGTGCCAGCAGCTTAGCGCAGAACTACGAGCAGTACTTC. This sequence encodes CASSLAQNYEQYF.

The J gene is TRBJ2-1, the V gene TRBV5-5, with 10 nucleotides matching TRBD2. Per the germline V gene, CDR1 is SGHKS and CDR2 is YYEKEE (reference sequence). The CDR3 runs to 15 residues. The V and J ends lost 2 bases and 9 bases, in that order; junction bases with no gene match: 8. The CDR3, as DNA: TGTGCCAGCAGCTTACAGAGCGGGGGGGCTGGTGAGCAGTTCTTC. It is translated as CASSLQSGGAGEQFF.

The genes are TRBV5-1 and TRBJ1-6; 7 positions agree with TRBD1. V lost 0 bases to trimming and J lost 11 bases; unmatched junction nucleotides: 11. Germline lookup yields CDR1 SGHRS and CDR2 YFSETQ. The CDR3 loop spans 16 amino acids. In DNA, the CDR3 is TGCGCCAGCAGCTTGGGCGCCAGGGGGACACCGACACCCCTCCACTTT. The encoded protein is CASSLGARGTPTPLHF.

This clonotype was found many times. In nucleotides, the CDR3 is TGCGCCAGCAGCTGGGGTGATGCAAAGGGCACTGAAGCTTTCTTT. Translation gives CASSWGDAKGTEAFF. The chain has TRBV5-1 and TRBJ1-1; D remains unclear. The CDR3 sequence is 15 residues long. V was clipped by 3 bases and J by 4 bases, with 16 bases between them. CDR1 SGHRS and CDR2 YFSETQ come from the germline V gene.

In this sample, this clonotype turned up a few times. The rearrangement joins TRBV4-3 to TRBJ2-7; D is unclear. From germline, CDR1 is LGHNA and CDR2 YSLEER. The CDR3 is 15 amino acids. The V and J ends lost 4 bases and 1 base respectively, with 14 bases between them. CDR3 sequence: CASSPGPSRSYEQYV. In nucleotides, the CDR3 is TGCGCCAGCAGCCCCGGACCTTCCCGGTCCTACGAGCAGTACGTC.

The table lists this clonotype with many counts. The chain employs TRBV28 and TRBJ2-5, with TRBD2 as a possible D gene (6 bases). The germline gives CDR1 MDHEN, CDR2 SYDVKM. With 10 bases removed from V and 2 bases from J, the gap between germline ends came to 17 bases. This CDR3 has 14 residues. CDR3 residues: CATGGGLVQETQYF. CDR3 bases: TGTGCCACCGGAGGAGGGTTAGTACAAGAGACCCAGTACTTC.

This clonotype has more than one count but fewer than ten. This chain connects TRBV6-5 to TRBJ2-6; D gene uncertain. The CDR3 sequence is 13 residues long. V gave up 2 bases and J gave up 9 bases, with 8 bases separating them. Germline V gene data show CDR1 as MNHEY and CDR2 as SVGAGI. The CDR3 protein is CASSYGVGNVLTF. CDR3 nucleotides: TGTGCCAGCAGTTACGGGGTGGGCAACGTCCTGACTTTC.